These 30 T cell receptor beta chains originate from one sample sequenced in a study of CD8 T cells in Susac syndrome. Random-hexamer reverse transcription was applied to roughly 0.5 to 1 ug RNA. TCRdb re-analysed the immunoSEQ multiplex PCR reads in MiXCR, keeping a single row per CDR3 protein. The data hold approximately 180,000 distinct CDR3 sequences, with around 95% observed a single time. Sequenced material: CD4+ T cells from PBMCs. These receptor sequences come from a human donor with multiple sclerosis.

This clonotype was detected only once. The chain recombines TRBV4-3 with TRBJ1-2; 8 positions agree with TRBD1. This CDR3 region has 15 residues. In germline, CDR1 is LGHNA, CDR2 YSLEER. Unmatched junction bases numbered 8, after V lost 0 bases and J lost 8 bases. DNA of the CDR3: TGCGCCAGCAGCCAAGATCACACAGGGGGATTCGGCTACACCTTC. Its protein product is CASSQDHTGGFGYTF.

This clonotype was recorded once. The gene calls are TRBV4-3 and TRBJ2-7; D is ambiguous. Germline V gene sequence: CDR1 LGHNA, CDR2 YSLEER. The V gene lost 0 bases and the J gene lost 5 bases, with 11 bases spanning the gap. The CDR3 is made up of 14 amino acids. The CDR3 region has the DNA TGCGCCAGCAGCCAAGATTGGTCCCGAGACGAGCAGTACTTC. Encoded protein: CASSQDWSRDEQYF.

The V and J genes are TRBV24-1 and TRBJ2-5, with unresolved D. V was pared by 5 bases and J by 0 bases, with 6 bases between. Germline assignment: CDR1 KGHDR and CDR2 SFDVKD. The CDR3 covers 13 residues. CDR3: CATSGLNQETQYF. The DNA of the CDR3 is TGTGCCACCAGTGGCCTGAACCAAGAGACCCAGTACTTC.

This clonotype was counted a few times. The chain uses TRBV12-3 or TRBV12-4 and TRBJ2-5; D perhaps matches TRBD1 (5 bases). This CDR3 comprises 14 residues. The V gene lost 2 bases and the J gene lost 1 base, with 8 bases spanning the gap. The CDR3 bases are TGTGCCAGCAGTTTACGTGGGGCCCAAGAGACCCAGTACTTC. Translating it yields CASSLRGAQETQYF.

V is TRBV3-1 and J is TRBJ2-5; D possibly corresponds to TRBD2 (6 bases). Germline loops: CDR1 LGHDT, CDR2 YNNKEL (reference sequence). There are 16 residues in the CDR3. Between the trimmed V and J ends, which lost 0 bases and 5 bases, there was a span of 16 bases. CDR3 sequence (DNA): TGTGCCAGCAGCCAAGAACGGTGGCGGGGTAGGGAGACCCAGTACTTC. Translation gives CASSQERWRGRETQYF.

This clonotype was seen only a few times. The chain employs TRBV2 and TRBJ2-7; 10 nucleotides align to TRBD1. This CDR3 has 14 amino acids. Germline values: CDR1 SNHLY, CDR2 FYNNEI. V was clipped by 5 bases and J by 3 bases; unmatched bases: 4. CDR3 loop: CASSLGQGGYEQYF. The CDR3 region has the DNA TGTGCCAGCAGTTTAGGACAGGGGGGCTACGAGCAGTACTTC.

Concerning this clonotype: An end of the junction differs from the germline gene, which may be a read error. The chain couples TRBV20-1 to TRBJ1-5; no definite D call. Germline-derived CDR1 and CDR2 are DFQATT and SNEGSKA (reference sequence). The CDR3 consists of 13 residues. CDR3 bases: TGCAGTGCCCCATTAATGGGCAATCAGCCCCAGCTTTTT. The encoded protein is CSAPLMGNQPQLF.

The chain has TRBV6-6 and TRBJ1-5; D is possibly TRBD1 (6 bases). Per the germline V gene, CDR1 is MNHNY and CDR2 is SVGAGI (reference sequence). The CDR3 contains 14 residues. Trimming removed 4 bases at V and 7 bases at J, with 14 bases between. The CDR3 nucleotides are TGTGCCAGCAGTTTGGGACATGGTAGCCAGCCCCAGCATTTT. Translated, it gives CASSLGHGSQPQHF.

This clonotype has only one observation. The rearrangement links TRBV12-3 or TRBV12-4 to TRBJ1-4; D not resolved. There are 16 residues in the CDR3. V lost 2 bases to trimming and J lost 0 bases, with 10 bases between them. CDR3 sequence reads: CASSLSGPATNEKLFF. The CDR3 DNA reads TGTGCCAGCAGTTTAAGCGGCCCAGCAACTAATGAAAAACTGTTTTTT.

The CDR3 is CASSSLLGTDGSTDTQYF. In DNA form, the CDR3 reads TGTGCCAGCAGCTCTCTCCTCGGGACAGACGGAAGCACAGATACGCAGTATTTT. The rearrangement uses TRBV7-2 and TRBJ2-3, with 7 bases lining up with TRBD1. This CDR3 has 18 residues. The germline V gene encodes CDR1 SGHTA and CDR2 FQGNSA. Trimming cost V 4 bases and J 0 bases; bases outside gene matches: 13. Full variable domain (rest looked up from reference TRBV7-2 and TRBJ2-3): GAGVSQSPSNKVTEKGKDVELRCDPISGHTALYWYRQSLGQGLEFLIYFQGNSAPDKSGLPSDRFSAERTGGSVSTLTIQRTQQEDSAVYLCASSSLLGTDGSTDTQYFGPGTRLTVL.

The chain joins TRBV6-6 to TRBJ2-1; 7 positions match TRBD2. Germline V gene data show CDR1 as MNHNY and CDR2 as SVGAGI (reference sequence). The J segment lost 5 bases and the V segment lost 4 bases, leaving 11 bases of the junction unmatched. This CDR3 is built from 16 residues. The CDR3 coding sequence is TGTGCCAGCAGTTCCCCCCGGGCGGGGGATCACAATGAGCAGTTCTTC. Translation gives CASSSPRAGDHNEQFF.

V usage is TRBV15 and J usage is TRBJ2-7; D not certain. Germline values: CDR1 LNHNV, CDR2 YYDKDF (reference sequence). The CDR3 extends over 11 amino acids. V was shortened by 1 base and J by 9 bases, with 7 bases between the two germline ends. The CDR3 spells CATSRVGGQYF. DNA of the CDR3: TGTGCCACCAGCAGAGTGGGTGGGCAGTACTTC.

This chain uses TRBV9 with TRBJ2-3; D ambiguous. The V end was cut by 0 bases, the J end by 4 bases, with 9 bases between. Germline assignment: CDR1 SGDLS and CDR2 YYNGEE. CDR3 length: 14 amino acids. CDR3 loop: CASSVVQVADTQYF. The CDR3 DNA follows: TGTGCCAGCAGCGTAGTTCAGGTTGCAGATACGCAGTATTTT. The full variable domain, in which reference TRBV9 and TRBJ2-3 provide the parts outside the CDR3, is DSGVTQTPKHLITATGQRVTLRCSPRSGDLSVYWYQQSLDQGLQFLIQYYNGEERAKGNILERFSAQQFPDLHSELNLSSLELGDSALYFCASSVVQVADTQYFGPGTRLTVL.

Comments on this clonotype: At one end the junction does not follow the germline gene, possibly because of a read error. The chain recombines TRBV12-3 or TRBV12-4 with TRBJ2-7; D is unresolved. This CDR3 is 13 amino acids long. The CDR3 sequence: CASRFGISVPAHF. The CDR3 coding sequence is TGTGCCAGCAGGTTTGGTATCAGCGTTCCCGCGCACTTC.

This clonotype was seen once. The chain joins TRBV29-1 to TRBJ2-1, with a tentative D call TRBD2 (5 bases). Germline assignment: CDR1 SQVTM and CDR2 ANQGSEA. Trimming shortened V by 7 bases and J by 4 bases, and 26 bases separated the two germline ends. The CDR3 has 17 amino acids. CDR3 region: CSAEMGIVVGEYNEQFF. The CDR3 DNA sequence: TGCAGCGCCGAGATGGGAATCGTGGTCGGGGAATACAATGAGCAGTTCTTC.

V and J are TRBV24-1 and TRBJ2-3; D is unresolved. Looked up from germline, CDR1 is KGHDR and CDR2 is SFDVKD. The CDR3 extends over 12 amino acids. The V gene lost 0 bases and the J gene lost 6 bases, with 3 bases spanning the gap. Written as DNA, the CDR3 is TGTGCCACCAGTGATTTGATGGATACGCAGTATTTT. It encodes CATSDLMDTQYF.

The chain uses TRBV9 and TRBJ1-2; 7 nucleotides agree with TRBD1. The V segment lost 0 bases and the J segment 8 bases; nucleotides outside the gene matches: 16. CDR1 is SGDLS and CDR2 is YYNGEE in the germline V gene. The CDR3 is 17 residues long. The chain's CDR3 is CASSVAGQSRIPGGYTF. The CDR3 DNA follows: TGTGCCAGCAGCGTAGCGGGACAGTCTCGGATTCCTGGCGGCTACACCTTC.

The chain has TRBV30 and TRBJ1-2, with D hard to call. The CDR3 is 13 amino acids. V was pared by 4 bases and J by 2 bases, with 11 bases between. Looked up from germline, CDR1 is GTSNPN and CDR2 is SVGIG (reference sequence). The chain's CDR3 is CAWIAGRNYGYTF. Written as DNA, the CDR3 is TGTGCCTGGATTGCAGGTAGAAACTATGGCTACACCTTC.

The J gene is TRBJ2-7, the V gene TRBV6-2 or TRBV6-3, with unresolved D. The V gene's germline CDR1 is MNHEY and CDR2 SVGEGT. The CDR3 consists of 18 residues. V dropped 5 bases and J dropped 2 bases, with 25 bases sitting between them. CDR3 DNA sequence: TGTGCCAGCAGTCCCACTACATTTAGGTCTTTTGGAACCTACGAGCAGTACTTC. Its translation is CASSPTTFRSFGTYEQYF.

This rearrangement joins TRBV6-1 to TRBJ1-1, with TRBD1 matching 7 bases. V was pared by 4 bases and J by 3 bases, with 5 bases of the junction left unmatched. CDR1 is MNHNS, CDR2 SASEGT, per germline. The CDR3 is 14 residues long. CDR3 loop: CASSVEGAHTEAFF. CDR3 nucleotides: TGTGCCAGCAGTGTCGAGGGGGCGCACACTGAAGCTTTCTTT.

The chain combines TRBV29-1 with TRBJ1-4; D is ambiguous. The CDR3 loop spans 15 amino acids. V dropped 3 bases and J dropped 0 bases, with 11 bases sitting between them. Germline V gives CDR1 SQVTM, CDR2 ANQGSEA. This CDR3 is CSVDGVGSTNEKLFF. The CDR3 nucleotides are TGCAGCGTTGATGGGGTCGGATCAACTAATGAAAAACTGTTTTTT. Drawing the rest from reference TRBV29-1 and TRBJ1-4, the complete variable domain is SAVISQKPSRDICQRGTSLTIQCQVDSQVTMMFWYRQQPGQSLTLIATANQGSEATYESGFVIDKFPISRPNLTFSTLTVSNMSPEDSSIYLCSVDGVGSTNEKLFFGSGTQLSVL.

This chain links TRBV12-3 or TRBV12-4 with TRBJ2-1; the D is unclear. This CDR3 spans 11 amino acids. The V gene lost 1 base and the J gene lost 9 bases, with 4 bases spanning the gap. DNA for the CDR3: TGTGCCAGCAGTTTAGTGGGTGAGCAGTTCTTC. This sequence encodes CASSLVGEQFF.

The chain carries TRBV9 and TRBJ2-6, with D uncertain. Trimming stripped 4 bases from V and 4 bases from J, with 9 bases between. The CDR3 length is 14 residues. CDR1 SGDLS and CDR2 YYNGEE come from the germline V gene. The chain's CDR3 is CASSSASGANVLTF. CDR3 sequence (DNA): TGTGCCAGCAGCTCCGCCTCGGGGGCCAACGTCCTGACTTTC.

V and J are TRBV7-8 and TRBJ1-2; TRBD1 matches 8 bases. The CDR3 loop spans 17 amino acids. Germline CDR1 and CDR2: SGHVS and FQNEAQ. V was clipped by 2 bases and J by 7 bases; unmatched bases: 15. This CDR3 is CASSLSMDRASRGGYTF. CDR3 nucleotide sequence: TGTGCCAGCAGCTTATCGATGGACAGGGCCTCCCGGGGTGGCTACACCTTC.

This chain links TRBV3-1 with TRBJ2-1; TRBD2 aligns across 12 bases. This CDR3 region has 12 residues. Unmatched junction bases numbered 0, after V lost 1 base and J lost 14 bases. The germline CDR1 and CDR2 sequences are LGHDT and YNNKEL (reference sequence). This CDR3 reads CASSQASGGEFF. For the CDR3, the DNA is TGTGCCAGCAGCCAAGCTAGCGGGGGGGAGTTCTTC.

The chain joins TRBV6-5 to TRBJ2-5, with a weak D call TRBD1 (5 bases). Trimming stripped 0 bases from V and 2 bases from J, with 16 bases between. Germline-derived CDR1 and CDR2 are MNHEY and SVGAGI. The CDR3 sequence is 17 residues long. In DNA form, the CDR3 reads TGTGCCAGCAGTTACTCAGCGACAGCGAGTTCTCAAGAGACCCAGTACTTC. It specifies CASSYSATASSQETQYF.

The chain couples TRBV30 to TRBJ1-4; D not certain. V lost 1 base and J lost 8, with 11 bases in between. CDR3 length: 13 residues. Germline V CDR1 and CDR2: GTSNPN, SVGIG (reference sequence). The CDR3 sequence is CAWSAAGYEKLFF. In DNA form, the CDR3 reads TGTGCCTGGAGTGCGGCAGGTTACGAAAAACTGTTTTTT. The full variable domain, with the rest looked up from reference TRBV30 and TRBJ1-4, is SQTIHQWPATLVQPVGSPLSLECTVEGTSNPNLYWYRQAAGRGLQLLFYSVGIGQISSEVPQNLSASRPQDRQFILSSKKLLLSDSGFYLCAWSAAGYEKLFFGSGTQLSVL.

This rearrangement joins TRBV29-1 to TRBJ2-7, with 7 nucleotides matching TRBD1. V dropped 4 bases and J dropped 2; count of bases not matched to a gene: 2. Germline values: CDR1 SQVTM, CDR2 ANQGSEA. CDR3 length equals 12 residues. The CDR3 DNA is TGCAGCGTTGGTACAGGGGCCTACGAGCAGTACTTC. Translated, it gives CSVGTGAYEQYF.

The rearrangement joins TRBV18 to TRBJ1-5; 9 nucleotides line up with TRBD1. This CDR3 is 15 amino acids long. Germline CDR1 reads KGHSH; CDR2 reads LQKENI. Trimming removed 4 bases from V and 6 bases from J; junction bases left unmatched: 7. This chain's CDR3 is CASSLGTGKSQPQHF. CDR3 bases: TGTGCCAGCTCACTGGGGACAGGGAAAAGTCAGCCCCAGCATTTT.

V gene TRBV27 combines with J gene TRBJ1-1; D gene unclear. The CDR3 is 12 amino acids. CDR1 MNHEY and CDR2 SMNVEV come from the germline V gene (reference sequence). V gave up 8 bases and J gave up 7 bases, with 14 bases separating them. The CDR3 DNA follows: TGTGCCAGCCAGACTGCTAGTAGTGAAGCTTTCTTT. Translated, it gives CASQTASSEAFF.